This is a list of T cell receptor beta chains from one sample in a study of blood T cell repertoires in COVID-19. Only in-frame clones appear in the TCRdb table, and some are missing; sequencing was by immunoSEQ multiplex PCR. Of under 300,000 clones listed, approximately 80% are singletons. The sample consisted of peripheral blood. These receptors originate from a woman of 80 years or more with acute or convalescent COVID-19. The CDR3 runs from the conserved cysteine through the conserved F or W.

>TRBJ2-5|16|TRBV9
CASSVGTSGGLETQYF
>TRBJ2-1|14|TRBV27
CASSFDRGSSEQFF
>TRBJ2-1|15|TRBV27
CASSFGRGTVNEQFF
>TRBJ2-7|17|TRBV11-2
CASSLDGGGAGPYEQYF
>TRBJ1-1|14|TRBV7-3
CASSLAGGHTEAFF
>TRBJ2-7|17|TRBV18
CASSPMSPGGYSYEQYF
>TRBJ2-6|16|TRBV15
CATSRDVRAGANVLTF
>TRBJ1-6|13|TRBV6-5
CASSPSGNSPLHF
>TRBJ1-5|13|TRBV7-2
CASSLLASQPQHF
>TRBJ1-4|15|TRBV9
CASSVGASGGEKLFF
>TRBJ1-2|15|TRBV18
CASSPTAGDVYGYTF
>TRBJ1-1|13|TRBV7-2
CASSLDSHTEAFF
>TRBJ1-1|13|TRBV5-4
CASSLDADTEAFF
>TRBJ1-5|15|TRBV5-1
CASSTGTGGNQPQHF
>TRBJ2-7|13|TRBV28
CASSLYVGAEQYF
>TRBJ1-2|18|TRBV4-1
CASRAYLGSGADSYGYTF
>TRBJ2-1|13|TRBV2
CASKGEGHDEQFF
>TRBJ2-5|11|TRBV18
CASSRGETQYF
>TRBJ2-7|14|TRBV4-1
CASSQDSWLYEQYF
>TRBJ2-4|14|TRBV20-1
CSASRGQGKNIQYF
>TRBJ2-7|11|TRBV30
CAWSPRDEQYF
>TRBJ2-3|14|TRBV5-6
CASRGQGVTDTQYF
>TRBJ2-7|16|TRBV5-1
CASSANPGDTYYEQYF
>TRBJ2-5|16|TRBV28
CASSKLAGGRQETQYF
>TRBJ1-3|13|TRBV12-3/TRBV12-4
CASQDSLGNTIYF
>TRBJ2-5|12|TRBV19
CASSTGGETQYF
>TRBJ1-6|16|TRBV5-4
CASSFGTGLNNSPLHF
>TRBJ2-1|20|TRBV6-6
CASSHLGQRTVTSSYNEQFF
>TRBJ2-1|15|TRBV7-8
CASSSPGQGGNEQFF
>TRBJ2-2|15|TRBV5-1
CASSLSGGAAGELFF
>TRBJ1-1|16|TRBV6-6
CASSYRRGRGNTEAFF
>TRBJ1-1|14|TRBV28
CASSLRVRNTEAFF
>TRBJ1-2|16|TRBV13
CASSPRGSVGNYGYTF
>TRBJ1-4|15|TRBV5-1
CASSLEKNSNEKLFF
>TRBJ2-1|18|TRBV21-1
CASSIPSGLAGGPDEQFF
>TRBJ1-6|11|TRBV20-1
CSASQQMNLHF
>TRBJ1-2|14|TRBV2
CASSRDRVNYGYTF
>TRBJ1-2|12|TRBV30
CAWSEGRAGYTF
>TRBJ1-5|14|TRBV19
CASSMTGGNQPQHF
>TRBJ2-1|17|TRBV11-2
CASSLGSGGGALGEQFF
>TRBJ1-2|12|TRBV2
CASRMDSYGYTF
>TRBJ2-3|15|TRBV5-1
CASSFPAGDSDTQYF